This T cell receptor beta chain derives from a study of CD8 T cells in Susac syndrome. Study-wide points: The study recognized that the number of individuals in its TCR sequencing and HLA analysis was relatively small.

In regard to this clonotype: Its antigen is currently unknown.

RNA in amounts of 0.5 to 1 ug was reverse transcribed with random hexamers. Amplification of TCR beta CDR3 was carried out by immunoSEQ multiplex PCR, which covered 54 Vbeta and 13 Jbeta segments. In TCRdb, the immunoSEQ multiplex PCR reads were re-called with MiXCR into one record per CDR3 protein. The data show fewer than 150,000 distinct CDR3 sequences, approximately 93% seen once. From blood CD8+ and CD4+ T cells, the TCR beta chain was sequenced. While CD8+ and CD4+ T cells were isolated negatively, TEMRA cells were enriched by FACS. Germline values: CDR1 LNHNV, CDR2 YYDKDF (reference sequence). Trimming pared 7 bases from V and 4 bases from J, leaving 8 bases between. This CDR3 has 12 amino acids.

The V and J genes are TRBV15 and TRBJ2-1, with D unclear. Material: CD4+ T cells from PBMCs. The sequence was obtained from a human donor with multiple sclerosis. CDR3 sequence reads: CATNEGYNEQFF. The CDR3 coding sequence is TGTGCCACCAATGAAGGATACAATGAGCAGTTCTTC.